This paragraph covers one T cell receptor beta chain sequence. Its antigen is not identified. These data originate in a study of blood T cells in healthy people across ages. Sample-barcoded 5' priming and a J-beta primer mix drove a second PCR of roughly 6 to 12 cycles. One entry per CDR3 protein results from TCRdb running MiXCR on the 5' RACE reads. Of approximately 600,000 distinct CDR3 sequences in the sample, roughly 58% were seen once. Study observations and caveats: TCR beta diversity, measured per million T cells, fell in a roughly linear way with age.

This CDR3 is 11 amino acids long. Germline CDR1 SGHVS, CDR2 FQNEAQ. V was pared by 5 bases and J by 9 bases, with 9 bases between. Specimen: blood. This receptor was obtained from a man aged 60-69 years in good health. The rearrangement uses TRBV7-8 and TRBJ2-3; weak D call: TRBD2 (5 bases). The DNA for the CDR3 is TGTGCCAGCAGCGAGGGTCGGACGCAGTATTTT. It is translated as CASSEGRTQYF.